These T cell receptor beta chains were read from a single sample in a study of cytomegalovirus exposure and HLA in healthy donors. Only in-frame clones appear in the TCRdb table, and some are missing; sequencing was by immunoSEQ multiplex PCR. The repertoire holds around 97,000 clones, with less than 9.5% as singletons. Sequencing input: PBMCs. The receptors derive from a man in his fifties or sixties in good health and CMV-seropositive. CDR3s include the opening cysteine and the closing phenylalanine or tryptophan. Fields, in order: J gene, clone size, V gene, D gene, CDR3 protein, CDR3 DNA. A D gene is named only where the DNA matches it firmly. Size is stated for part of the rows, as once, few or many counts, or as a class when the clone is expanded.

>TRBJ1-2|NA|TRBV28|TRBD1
CASSYKDQQGTYYGYTF
TGTGCCAGCAGCTACAAAGATCAACAGGGGACGTACTATGGCTACACCTTC
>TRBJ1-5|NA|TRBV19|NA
CASSIAGVSNQPQHF
TGTGCCAGTAGTATAGCAGGGGTGAGCAATCAGCCCCAGCATTTT
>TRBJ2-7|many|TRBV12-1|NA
CASTDVCGPTYEQYF
TGTGCCAGCACCGACGTGTGCGGGCCCACCTACGAGCAGTACTTC
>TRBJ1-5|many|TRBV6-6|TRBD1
CASSYPDRRANQPQHF
TGTGCCAGCAGTTACCCGGACAGGAGGGCCAATCAGCCCCAGCATTTT
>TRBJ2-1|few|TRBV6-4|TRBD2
CASSAGLAGDNEQFF
TGTGCCAGCAGTGCCGGCCTAGCGGGAGACAATGAGCAGTTCTTC
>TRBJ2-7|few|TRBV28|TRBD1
CATGQGYEQYF
TGTGCCACGGGACAGGGGTACGAGCAGTACTTC
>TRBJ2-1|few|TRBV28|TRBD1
CASSLFAGGYNEQFF
TGTGCCAGCAGTTTATTTGCAGGGGGATACAATGAGCAGTTCTTC
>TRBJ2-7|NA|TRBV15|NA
CATSSPPAVGQYF
TGTGCCACCAGCAGCCCCCCGGCGGTGGGGCAGTACTTC
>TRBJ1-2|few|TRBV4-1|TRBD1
CASSQVVTGGPMRGGYTF
TGCGCCAGCAGCCAAGTGGTAACAGGGGGGCCAATGAGGGGTGGCTACACCTTC
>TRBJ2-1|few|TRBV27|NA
CASSLEIDSSYNEQFF
TGTGCCAGCAGTTTAGAGATAGATAGCTCCTACAATGAGCAGTTCTTC
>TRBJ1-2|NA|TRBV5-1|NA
CASAPEPLYGYTF
TGCGCCAGCGCACCGGAGCCCCTCTATGGCTACACCTTC
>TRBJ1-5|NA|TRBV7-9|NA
CASSLHTQPQHF
TGTGCCAGCAGCTTACACACTCAGCCCCAGCATTTT
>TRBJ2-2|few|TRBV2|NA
CASRERQTNTGELFF
TGTGCCAGCAGGGAGAGACAGACGAACACCGGGGAGCTGTTTTTT
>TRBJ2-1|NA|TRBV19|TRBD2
CASSIGLAGVEQFF
TGTGCCAGTAGTATAGGCCTAGCGGGCGTTGAGCAGTTCTTC
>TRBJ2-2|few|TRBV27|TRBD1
CASSGDRGRITGELFF
TGTGCCAGCTCCGGAGACAGGGGGCGTATCACCGGGGAGCTGTTTTTT
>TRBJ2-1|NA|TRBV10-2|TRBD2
CASSELAGVVEFF
TGCGCCAGCAGTGAATTAGCGGGAGTAGTAGAGTTCTTC
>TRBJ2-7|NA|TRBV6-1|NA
CASSERQGPSHEQYF
TGTGCCAGCAGTGAAAGGCAGGGTCCGAGTCACGAGCAGTACTTC
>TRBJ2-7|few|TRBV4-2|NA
CASSRGGDGNYEQYF
TGTGCCAGCAGCCGAGGAGGAGACGGAAACTACGAGCAGTACTTC
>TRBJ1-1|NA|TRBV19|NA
CASSPTDNTEAFF
TGTGCCAGTAGCCCGACAGATAACACTGAAGCTTTCTTT
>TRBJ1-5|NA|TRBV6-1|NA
CASSAKDSNQPQHF
TGTGCCAGCAGTGCCAAGGACAGTAATCAGCCCCAGCATTTT
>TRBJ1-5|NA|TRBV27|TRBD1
CASSPRGDRGRGGQPQHF
TGTGCCAGCAGTCCAAGGGGGGACAGGGGGCGCGGTGGTCAGCCCCAGCATTTT
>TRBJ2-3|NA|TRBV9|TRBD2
CASSVDTSGRGGDTQYF
TGTGCCAGCAGCGTAGATACTAGCGGGAGGGGTGGAGATACGCAGTATTTT
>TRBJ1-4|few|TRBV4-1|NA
CASSQDYEKLFF
TGCGCCAGCAGCCAAGACTATGAAAAACTGTTTTTT
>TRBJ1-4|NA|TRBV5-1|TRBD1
CASSPGQGAGGEKLFF
TGCGCCAGCAGCCCCGGACAGGGGGCGGGTGGTGAAAAACTGTTTTTT
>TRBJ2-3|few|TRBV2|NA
CASSDRLGTQYF
TGTGCCAGCAGTGACCGACTAGGAACGCAGTATTTT
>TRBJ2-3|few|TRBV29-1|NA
CSVAEGISTDTQYF
TGCAGCGTTGCGGAGGGGATTAGCACAGATACGCAGTATTTT
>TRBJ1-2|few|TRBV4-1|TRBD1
CASSQQTGVSYGYTF
TGCGCCAGCAGCCAGCAAACAGGGGTCAGTTATGGCTACACCTTC
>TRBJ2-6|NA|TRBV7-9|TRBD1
CASSPDRGAGANVLTF
TGTGCCAGCAGCCCGGACAGGGGCGCTGGGGCCAACGTCCTGACTTTC
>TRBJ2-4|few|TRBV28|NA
CASSPLGALAKNIQYF
TGTGCCAGCAGCCCATTGGGGGCGTTAGCCAAAAACATTCAGTACTTC
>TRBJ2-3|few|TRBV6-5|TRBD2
CASSSTPSGGTDTQYF
TGTGCCAGCAGTTCTACTCCTAGCGGAGGCACAGATACGCAGTATTTT
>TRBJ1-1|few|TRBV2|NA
CASSYNLVPNTEAFF
TGTGCCAGCAGCTATAATCTAGTCCCGAACACTGAAGCTTTCTTT
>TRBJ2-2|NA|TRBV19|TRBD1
CASSRGQGANTGELFF
TGTGCCAGTAGTAGGGGCCAGGGGGCGAACACCGGGGAGCTGTTTTTT
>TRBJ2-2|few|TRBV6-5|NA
CASMSLRYTGELFF
TGTGCCAGCATGTCTCTCCGGTACACCGGGGAGCTGTTTTTT
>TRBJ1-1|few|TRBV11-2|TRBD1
CASRDPGQGYTEAFF
TGTGCCAGCAGAGATCCGGGACAGGGGTACACTGAAGCTTTCTTT
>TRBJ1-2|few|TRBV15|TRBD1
CATSRRTGARNYGYTF
TGTGCCACCAGCAGGAGGACAGGGGCCCGTAACTATGGCTACACCTTC
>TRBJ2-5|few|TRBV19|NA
CASSIVWAETQYF
TGTGCCAGTAGTATAGTATGGGCAGAGACCCAGTACTTC
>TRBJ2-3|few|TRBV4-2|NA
CASSQARGKTDTQYF
TGTGCCAGCAGCCAAGCCAGGGGAAAAACAGATACGCAGTATTTT
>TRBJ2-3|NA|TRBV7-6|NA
CASSLGGSADTQYF
TGTGCCAGCAGCTTAGGTGGTAGTGCGGATACGCAGTATTTT
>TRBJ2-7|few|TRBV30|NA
CAWSVPGMSYEQYF
TGTGCCTGGAGTGTACCCGGGATGAGCTACGAGCAGTACTTC